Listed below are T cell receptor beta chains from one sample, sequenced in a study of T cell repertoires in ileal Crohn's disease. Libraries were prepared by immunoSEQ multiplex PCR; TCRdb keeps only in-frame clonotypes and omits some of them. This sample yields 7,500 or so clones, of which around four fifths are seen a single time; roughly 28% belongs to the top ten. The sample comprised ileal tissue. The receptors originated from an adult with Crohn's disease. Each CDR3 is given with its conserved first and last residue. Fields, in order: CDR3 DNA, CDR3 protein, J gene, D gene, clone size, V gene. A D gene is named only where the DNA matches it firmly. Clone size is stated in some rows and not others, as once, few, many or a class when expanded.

cdr3_nt: TGTGCCAGCAGTGAAGGGGGGGACAATGAAAAACTGTTTTTT
cdr3_aa: CASSEGGDNEKLFF
j_call: TRBJ1-4
d_call: -
clone_size: few
v_call: TRBV6-1

cdr3_nt: TGTGCCAGCAACCTAGGGACAGGGGGCGGGTTCTTC
cdr3_aa: CASNLGTGGGFF
j_call: TRBJ2-1
d_call: TRBD1
clone_size: few
v_call: TRBV5-6

cdr3_nt: TGTGCCAGCAGAACTGGGCCGAGAGGTTACAATGAGCAGTTCTTC
cdr3_aa: CASRTGPRGYNEQFF
j_call: TRBJ2-1
d_call: -
clone_size: -
v_call: TRBV6-1

cdr3_nt: TGCAGCGTTGAAGGACTAGCGGGAGGCACAGATACGCAGTATTTT
cdr3_aa: CSVEGLAGGTDTQYF
j_call: TRBJ2-3
d_call: TRBD2
clone_size: -
v_call: TRBV29-1

cdr3_nt: TGCGCCAGCAGCCTACGACTAGCGGGAAGCACCGGGGAGCTGTTTTTT
cdr3_aa: CASSLRLAGSTGELFF
j_call: TRBJ2-2
d_call: TRBD2
clone_size: -
v_call: TRBV5-1

cdr3_nt: TGCGCCAGCAGCCAAGCGGATCGGGAGACCACTGAAGCTTTCTTT
cdr3_aa: CASSQADRETTEAFF
j_call: TRBJ1-1
d_call: -
clone_size: -
v_call: TRBV4-1

cdr3_nt: TGTGCCAGCTCACGAACCACAGGGGGAGGCTCCTACGAGCAGTACTTC
cdr3_aa: CASSRTTGGGSYEQYF
j_call: TRBJ2-7
d_call: TRBD1
clone_size: -
v_call: TRBV18

cdr3_nt: TGTGCCAGCAGCCAAGATCGGGGAATCCACACCTTC
cdr3_aa: CASSQDRGIHTF
j_call: TRBJ1-2
d_call: -
clone_size: -
v_call: TRBV4-2

cdr3_nt: TGTGCCAGCAGTTTATCGAAGGAGTACTCTGGAAACACCATATATTTT
cdr3_aa: CASSLSKEYSGNTIYF
j_call: TRBJ1-3
d_call: -
clone_size: -
v_call: TRBV27

cdr3_nt: TGTGCCACCAGCAGAGATCCTTCGCTCGAGCAGTTCTTC
cdr3_aa: CATSRDPSLEQFF
j_call: TRBJ2-1
d_call: -
clone_size: -
v_call: TRBV15

cdr3_nt: TGTGCCAGCAGCGAAAACAGGGAAGCCGGGGAGCTGTTTTTT
cdr3_aa: CASSENREAGELFF
j_call: TRBJ2-2
d_call: -
clone_size: -
v_call: TRBV6-5

cdr3_nt: TGTGCCAGCAGCTTAGCAGCGGGAAACACCATATATTTT
cdr3_aa: CASSLAAGNTIYF
j_call: TRBJ1-3
d_call: -
clone_size: -
v_call: TRBV7-2

cdr3_nt: TGTGCCAGCAGTACACCCGGGAGCTGGGGTCAGCCCCAGCATTTT
cdr3_aa: CASSTPGSWGQPQHF
j_call: TRBJ1-5
d_call: -
clone_size: -
v_call: TRBV6-6

cdr3_nt: TGCGCCAGCAGTGTGACCTTCGTGGCATACAATGAGCAGTTCTTC
cdr3_aa: CASSVTFVAYNEQFF
j_call: TRBJ2-1
d_call: -
clone_size: -
v_call: TRBV10-2

cdr3_nt: TGTGCCAGCAGTTTTCCACGCGGGAAGCAGTACTTC
cdr3_aa: CASSFPRGKQYF
j_call: TRBJ2-7
d_call: -
clone_size: -
v_call: TRBV6-5

cdr3_nt: TGTGCCAGCAGCTTGGTGGCTAACTATGGCTACACCTTC
cdr3_aa: CASSLVANYGYTF
j_call: TRBJ1-2
d_call: -
clone_size: -
v_call: TRBV5-4

cdr3_nt: TGTGCCAGCAGCGTCAAAGAGGGTACGCAGTATTTT
cdr3_aa: CASSVKEGTQYF
j_call: TRBJ2-3
d_call: -
clone_size: -
v_call: TRBV5-5

cdr3_nt: TGTGCCAGCAGTTATAGGGGGGAACAGCCCCAGCATTTT
cdr3_aa: CASSYRGEQPQHF
j_call: TRBJ1-5
d_call: -
clone_size: -
v_call: TRBV7-2

cdr3_nt: TGTGCCAGCACGGGGCCAGGTGCGGGGTTTGAGCAGTTCTTC
cdr3_aa: CASTGPGAGFEQFF
j_call: TRBJ2-1
d_call: -
clone_size: -
v_call: TRBV27

cdr3_nt: TGTGCCAGCAGTGAAGCGCAGGGGGATAATTCACCCCTCCACTTT
cdr3_aa: CASSEAQGDNSPLHF
j_call: TRBJ1-6
d_call: TRBD1
clone_size: -
v_call: TRBV6-1

cdr3_nt: TGTGCCAGCAGCTTAACGACGGGGCCACAAGAGACCCAGTACTTC
cdr3_aa: CASSLTTGPQETQYF
j_call: TRBJ2-5
d_call: -
clone_size: few
v_call: TRBV7-3

cdr3_nt: TGTGCCAGCAGCCACGGGGTTAGCGGGAGCTACGAGCAGTACTTC
cdr3_aa: CASSHGVSGSYEQYF
j_call: TRBJ2-7
d_call: TRBD2
clone_size: -
v_call: TRBV4-2

cdr3_nt: TGCGCCAGCAGTAAGGCAGGGGGGGGGCTTGAGCAGTTCTTC
cdr3_aa: CASSKAGGGLEQFF
j_call: TRBJ2-1
d_call: -
clone_size: few
v_call: TRBV10-1

cdr3_nt: TGTGCCAGCAGAGAAAGCTCCTACGAGCAGTACTTC
cdr3_aa: CASRESSYEQYF
j_call: TRBJ2-7
d_call: -
clone_size: once
v_call: TRBV2

cdr3_nt: TGCAGTGCTCCTGATAACTATGGCTACACCTTC
cdr3_aa: CSAPDNYGYTF
j_call: TRBJ1-2
d_call: -
clone_size: -
v_call: TRBV20-1

cdr3_nt: TGTGCCTGGAGCTACAAGGACTTTAGAGGGGTGAACACTGAAGCTTTCTTT
cdr3_aa: CAWSYKDFRGVNTEAFF
j_call: TRBJ1-1
d_call: -
clone_size: -
v_call: TRBV30

cdr3_nt: TGCGCCAGCAGCTTGGGCGGACAAGAGACCCAGTACTTC
cdr3_aa: CASSLGGQETQYF
j_call: TRBJ2-5
d_call: -
clone_size: -
v_call: TRBV5-1

cdr3_nt: TGTGCCAGCGATACCACTCCGCGCTCTGGAAACACCATATATTTT
cdr3_aa: CASDTTPRSGNTIYF
j_call: TRBJ1-3
d_call: -
clone_size: -
v_call: TRBV6-1

cdr3_nt: TGTGCCAGCAGCCGCACCCCCCCTAAATCTTCCGCCGGGGAGCTGTTTTTT
cdr3_aa: CASSRTPPKSSAGELFF
j_call: TRBJ2-2
d_call: -
clone_size: medium-sized
v_call: TRBV7-3

cdr3_nt: TGTGCCACCAGGCCGGGACAGAGCAATCAGCCCCAGCATTTT
cdr3_aa: CATRPGQSNQPQHF
j_call: TRBJ1-5
d_call: TRBD1
clone_size: few
v_call: TRBV15

cdr3_nt: TGCAGTGCTCTACGGGCCTACGAGCAGTACTTC
cdr3_aa: CSALRAYEQYF
j_call: TRBJ2-7
d_call: -
clone_size: -
v_call: TRBV20-1

cdr3_nt: TGTGCCTGGAGTGACGACAGGGGAGGGGGCACTGAAGCTTTCTTT
cdr3_aa: CAWSDDRGGGTEAFF
j_call: TRBJ1-1
d_call: TRBD1
clone_size: -
v_call: TRBV30

cdr3_nt: TGTGCCAGTAGTATAGGCGGCGGTAGCACAGATACGCAGTATTTT
cdr3_aa: CASSIGGGSTDTQYF
j_call: TRBJ2-3
d_call: -
clone_size: once
v_call: TRBV19

cdr3_nt: TGTGCCAGCAGCTTCCCGGGGGAGACTAGCGGGAGGAGCACAGATACGCAGTATTTT
cdr3_aa: CASSFPGETSGRSTDTQYF
j_call: TRBJ2-3
d_call: -
clone_size: once
v_call: TRBV21-1

cdr3_nt: TGCGCCAGCAGCCAAGAGTCGGTAGCGGGGGGGAGGAGCTCCTACAATGAGCAGTTCTTC
cdr3_aa: CASSQESVAGGRSSYNEQFF
j_call: TRBJ2-1
d_call: TRBD2
clone_size: -
v_call: TRBV4-1

cdr3_nt: TGTGCCTGGACAGAACAACCGAACTATGGCTACACCTTC
cdr3_aa: CAWTEQPNYGYTF
j_call: TRBJ1-2
d_call: -
clone_size: -
v_call: TRBV30

cdr3_nt: TGTGCCAGCAGTTACTCTGCAATCGGGGAGCTGTTTTTT
cdr3_aa: CASSYSAIGELFF
j_call: TRBJ2-2
d_call: -
clone_size: -
v_call: TRBV6-5

cdr3_nt: TGTGCCAGTACCCAATCCCGGGGGAACTATGGCTACACCTTC
cdr3_aa: CASTQSRGNYGYTF
j_call: TRBJ1-2
d_call: -
clone_size: -
v_call: TRBV19

cdr3_nt: TGTGCCAGCAGCCAAGATGAGACTAGCGGGAGCGAGCAGTACTTC
cdr3_aa: CASSQDETSGSEQYF
j_call: TRBJ2-7
d_call: TRBD2
clone_size: -
v_call: TRBV4-2

cdr3_nt: TGTGCCACCAGCAGAGTGTTGGGCAATTCTGAGCAGTTCTTC
cdr3_aa: CATSRVLGNSEQFF
j_call: TRBJ2-1
d_call: -
clone_size: -
v_call: TRBV15

cdr3_nt: TGTGCCAGCAGCTTAGGTGCTAGCACAGATACGCAGTATTTT
cdr3_aa: CASSLGASTDTQYF
j_call: TRBJ2-3
d_call: -
clone_size: -
v_call: TRBV7-3

cdr3_nt: TGCGCCAGCAGCTTGGCCCTGGGGAATTCACCCCTCCACTTT
cdr3_aa: CASSLALGNSPLHF
j_call: TRBJ1-6
d_call: -
clone_size: -
v_call: TRBV5-1

cdr3_nt: TGCGCCAGCAGCCAAGTCTCAGCCAATGAGCAGTTCTTC
cdr3_aa: CASSQVSANEQFF
j_call: TRBJ2-1
d_call: -
clone_size: -
v_call: TRBV4-1

cdr3_nt: TGTGCCAGCAGCTACCCGGCCGGGGAGCTGTTTTTT
cdr3_aa: CASSYPAGELFF
j_call: TRBJ2-2
d_call: -
clone_size: -
v_call: TRBV6-5